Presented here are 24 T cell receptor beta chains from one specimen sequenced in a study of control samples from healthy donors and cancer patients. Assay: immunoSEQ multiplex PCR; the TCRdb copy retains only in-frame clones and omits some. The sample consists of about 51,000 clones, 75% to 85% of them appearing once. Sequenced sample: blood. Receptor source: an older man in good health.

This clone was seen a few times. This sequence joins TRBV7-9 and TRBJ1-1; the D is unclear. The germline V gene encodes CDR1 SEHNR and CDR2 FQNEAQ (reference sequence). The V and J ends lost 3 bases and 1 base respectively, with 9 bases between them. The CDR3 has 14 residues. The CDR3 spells CASSFPHPNTEAFF. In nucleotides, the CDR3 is TGTGCCAGCAGCTTTCCACACCCGAACACTGAAGCTTTCTTT.

CDR3 region: CASSYAGRGRDYGYTF. CDR3 sequence (DNA): TGTGCCAGCAGTTATGCAGGCAGGGGGCGCGACTATGGCTACACCTTC. The chain uses TRBV6-6 and TRBJ1-2; 8 positions agree with TRBD1. The CDR3 covers 16 residues. Germline CDR1 reads MNHNY; CDR2 reads SVGAGI (reference sequence). V dropped 3 bases and J dropped 3; count of bases not matched to a gene: 9.

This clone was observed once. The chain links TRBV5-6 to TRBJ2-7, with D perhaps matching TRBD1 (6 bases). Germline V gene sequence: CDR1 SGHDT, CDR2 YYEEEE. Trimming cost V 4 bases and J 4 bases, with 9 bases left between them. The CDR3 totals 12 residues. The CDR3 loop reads CASSKDRYEQYF. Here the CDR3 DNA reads TGTGCCAGCAGCAAAGACAGGTACGAGCAGTACTTC.

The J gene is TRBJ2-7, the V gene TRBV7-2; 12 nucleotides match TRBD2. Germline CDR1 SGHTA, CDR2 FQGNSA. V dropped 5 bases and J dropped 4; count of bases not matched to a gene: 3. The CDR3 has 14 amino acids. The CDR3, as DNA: TGTGCCAGCAGCAGACTAGCGGGGGATTACGAGCAGTACTTC. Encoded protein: CASSRLAGDYEQYF.

The CDR3 loop reads CASSLFLASNEQFF. CDR3 bases: TGTGCCAGCAGTTTATTCCTAGCTTCTAATGAGCAGTTCTTC. The chain links TRBV28 to TRBJ2-1, with D perhaps TRBD2 (5 bases). Germline values: CDR1 MDHEN, CDR2 SYDVKM. CDR3 length equals 14 residues. V shed 1 base and J shed 7 bases, with 11 bases lying between them.

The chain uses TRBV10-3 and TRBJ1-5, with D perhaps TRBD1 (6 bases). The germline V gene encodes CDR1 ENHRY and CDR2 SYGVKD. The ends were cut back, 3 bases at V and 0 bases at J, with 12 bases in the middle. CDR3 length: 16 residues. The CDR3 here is CAISDPDSYSNQPQHF. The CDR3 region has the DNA TGTGCCATCAGTGACCCGGACAGTTATAGCAATCAGCCCCAGCATTTT.

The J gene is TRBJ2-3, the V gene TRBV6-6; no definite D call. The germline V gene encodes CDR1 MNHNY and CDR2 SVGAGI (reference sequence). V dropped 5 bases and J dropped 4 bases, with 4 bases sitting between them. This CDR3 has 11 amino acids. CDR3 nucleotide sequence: TGTGCCAGCAGTGGGGCAGATACGCAGTATTTT. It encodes CASSGADTQYF.

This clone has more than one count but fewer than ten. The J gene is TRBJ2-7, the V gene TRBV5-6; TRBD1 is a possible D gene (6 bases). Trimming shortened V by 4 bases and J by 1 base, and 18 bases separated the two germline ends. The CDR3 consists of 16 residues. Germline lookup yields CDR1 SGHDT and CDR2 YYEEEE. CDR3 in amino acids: CASSVLQGPYSYEQYF. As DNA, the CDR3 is TGTGCCAGCAGCGTGTTACAGGGCCCATATTCCTACGAGCAGTACTTC. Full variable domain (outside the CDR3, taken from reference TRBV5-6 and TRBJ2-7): DAGVTQSPTHLIKTRGQQVTLRCSPKSGHDTVSWYQQALGQGPQFIFQYYEEEERQRGNFPDRFSGHQFPNYSSELNVNALLLGDSALYLCASSVLQGPYSYEQYFGPGTRLTVT.

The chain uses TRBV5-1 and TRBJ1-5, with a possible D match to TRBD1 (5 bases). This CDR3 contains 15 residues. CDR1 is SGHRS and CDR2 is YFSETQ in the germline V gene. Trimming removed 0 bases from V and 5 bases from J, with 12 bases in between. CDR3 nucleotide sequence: TGCGCCAGCAGCTTGGGAGGGGAAGGACATCAGCCCCAGCATTTT. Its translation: CASSLGGEGHQPQHF. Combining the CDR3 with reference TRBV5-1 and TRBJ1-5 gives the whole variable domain KAGVTQTPRYLIKTRGQQVTLSCSPISGHRSVSWYQQTPGQGLQFLFEYFSETQRNKGNFPGRFSGRQFSNSRSEMNVSTLELGDSALYLCASSLGGEGHQPQHFGDGTRLSIL.

CDR3 protein: CASSFTSGRATGELFF. Written as DNA, the CDR3 is TGTGCCAGCAGCTTTACTAGCGGGAGGGCCACCGGGGAGCTGTTTTTT. The chain couples TRBV11-2 to TRBJ2-2; 13 bases line up with TRBD2. The V gene's germline CDR1 is SGHAT and CDR2 FQNNGV. Unmatched junction bases numbered 2, after V lost 3 bases and J lost 4 bases. The CDR3 length is 16 residues. Based on the CDR3 plus reference TRBV11-2 and TRBJ2-2, the full variable domain is EAGVAQSPRYKIIEKRQSVAFWCNPISGHATLYWYQQILGQGPKLLIQFQNNGVVDDSQLPKDRFSAERLKGVDSTLKIQPAKLEDSAVYLCASSFTSGRATGELFFGEGSRLTVL.

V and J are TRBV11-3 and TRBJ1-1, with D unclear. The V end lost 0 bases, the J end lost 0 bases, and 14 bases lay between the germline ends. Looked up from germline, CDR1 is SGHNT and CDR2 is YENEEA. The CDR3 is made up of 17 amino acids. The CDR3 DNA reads TGTGCCAGCAGCTTAGACGTCCGGGCCTTAATGAACACTGAAGCTTTCTTT. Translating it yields CASSLDVRALMNTEAFF.

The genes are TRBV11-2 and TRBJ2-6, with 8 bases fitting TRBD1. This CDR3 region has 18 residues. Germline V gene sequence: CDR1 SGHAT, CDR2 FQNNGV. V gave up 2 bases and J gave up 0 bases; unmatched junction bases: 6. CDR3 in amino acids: CASSLRQGSFSGANVLTF. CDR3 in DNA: TGTGCCAGCAGCTTAAGACAGGGGTCCTTCTCTGGGGCCAACGTCCTGACTTTC.

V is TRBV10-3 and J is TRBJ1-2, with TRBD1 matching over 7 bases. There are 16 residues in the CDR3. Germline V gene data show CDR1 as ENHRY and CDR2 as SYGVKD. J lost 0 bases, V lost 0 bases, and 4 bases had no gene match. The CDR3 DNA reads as TGTGCCATCAGTGAGTCCGGGACAGCAGCTAACTATGGCTACACCTTC. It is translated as CAISESGTAANYGYTF.

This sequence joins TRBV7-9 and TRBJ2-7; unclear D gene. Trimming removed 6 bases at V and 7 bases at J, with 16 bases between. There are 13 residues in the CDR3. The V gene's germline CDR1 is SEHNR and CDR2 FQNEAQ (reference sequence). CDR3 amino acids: CASSDIQEWEQYF. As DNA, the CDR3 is TGTGCCAGCAGTGATATCCAAGAGTGGGAGCAGTACTTC.

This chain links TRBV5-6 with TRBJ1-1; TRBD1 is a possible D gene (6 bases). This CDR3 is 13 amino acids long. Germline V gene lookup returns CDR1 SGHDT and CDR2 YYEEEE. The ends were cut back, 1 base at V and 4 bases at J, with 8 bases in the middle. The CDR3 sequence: CASSLLGGTEAFF. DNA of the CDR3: TGTGCCAGCAGCTTGTTAGGGGGCACTGAAGCTTTCTTT.

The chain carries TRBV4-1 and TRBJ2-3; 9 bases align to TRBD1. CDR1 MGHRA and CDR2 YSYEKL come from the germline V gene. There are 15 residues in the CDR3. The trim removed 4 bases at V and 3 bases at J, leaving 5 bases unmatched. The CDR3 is CASSLRDRETDTQYF. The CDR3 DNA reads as TGCGCCAGCAGCCTCCGGGACAGGGAAACAGATACGCAGTATTTT.

As DNA, the CDR3 is TGCGCCAGCAGCTTTACGGGCGGGAGTAATTACAATGAGCAGTTCTTC. This translates into CASSFTGGSNYNEQFF. The chain recombines TRBV5-1 with TRBJ2-1; TRBD2 agrees at 7 bases. Trimming took 2 bases from V and 4 from J; bases not matched to a gene: 9. The CDR3 sequence is 16 residues long. Germline V CDR1 and CDR2: SGHRS, YFSETQ.

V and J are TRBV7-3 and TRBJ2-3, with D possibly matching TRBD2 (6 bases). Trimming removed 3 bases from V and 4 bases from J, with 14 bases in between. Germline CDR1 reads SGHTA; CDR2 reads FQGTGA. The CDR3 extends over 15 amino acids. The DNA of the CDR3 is TGTGCCAGCAGCTTTAGCGGAAACGGGGCAGATACGCAGTATTTT. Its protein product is CASSFSGNGADTQYF.

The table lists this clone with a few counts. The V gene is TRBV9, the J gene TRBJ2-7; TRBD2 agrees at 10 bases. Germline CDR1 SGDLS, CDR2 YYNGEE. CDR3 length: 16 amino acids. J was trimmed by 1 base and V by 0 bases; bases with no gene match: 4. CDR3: CASSVGLAGDSYEQYF. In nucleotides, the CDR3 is TGTGCCAGCAGCGTAGGCCTAGCGGGGGATTCCTACGAGCAGTACTTC.

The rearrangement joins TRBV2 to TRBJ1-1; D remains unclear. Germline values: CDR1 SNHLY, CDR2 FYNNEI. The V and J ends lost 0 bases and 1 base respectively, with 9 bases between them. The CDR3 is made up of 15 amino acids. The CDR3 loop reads CASSEALRGNTEAFF. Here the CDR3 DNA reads TGTGCCAGCAGTGAAGCCCTCCGCGGGAACACTGAAGCTTTCTTT.

The DNA for the CDR3 is TGTGCCATCAGTGAGTCGAAAAGCCAAGGCGAGCAGTACTTC. It encodes CAISESKSQGEQYF. The rearrangement uses TRBV10-3 and TRBJ2-7, with no clear D. The CDR3 length is 14 residues. The germline V and J ends were trimmed by 0 bases and 6 bases, with 12 bases remaining between them. Germline CDR1 is ENHRY and CDR2 is SYGVKD.

CDR3 sequence: CSVVTGGAGDTQYF. DNA for the CDR3: TGCAGCGTAGTGACGGGGGGGGCCGGAGATACGCAGTATTTT. The chain employs TRBV29-1 and TRBJ2-3, with 8 bases aligning to TRBD2. CDR1 and CDR2 (germline): SQVTM, ANQGSEA. The CDR3 has 14 residues. The trim removed 6 bases at V and 5 bases at J, leaving 10 bases unmatched.

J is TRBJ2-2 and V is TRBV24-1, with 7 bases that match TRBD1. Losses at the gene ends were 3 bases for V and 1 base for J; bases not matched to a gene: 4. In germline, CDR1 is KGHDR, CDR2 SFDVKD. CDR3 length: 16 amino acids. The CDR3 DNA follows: TGTGCCACCAGTGATCCCGGGACAGAGAACACCGGGGAGCTGTTTTTT. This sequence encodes CATSDPGTENTGELFF.

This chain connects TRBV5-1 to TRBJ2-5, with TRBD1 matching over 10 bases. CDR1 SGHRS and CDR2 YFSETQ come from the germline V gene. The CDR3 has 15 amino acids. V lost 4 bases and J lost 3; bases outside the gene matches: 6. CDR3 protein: CASSGTGTGEETQYF. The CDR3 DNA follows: TGCGCCAGCAGCGGAACCGGGACAGGGGAAGAGACCCAGTACTTC. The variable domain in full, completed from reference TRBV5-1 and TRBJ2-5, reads KAGVTQTPRYLIKTRGQQVTLSCSPISGHRSVSWYQQTPGQGLQFLFEYFSETQRNKGNFPGRFSGRQFSNSRSEMNVSTLELGDSALYLCASSGTGTGEETQYFGPGTRLLVL.